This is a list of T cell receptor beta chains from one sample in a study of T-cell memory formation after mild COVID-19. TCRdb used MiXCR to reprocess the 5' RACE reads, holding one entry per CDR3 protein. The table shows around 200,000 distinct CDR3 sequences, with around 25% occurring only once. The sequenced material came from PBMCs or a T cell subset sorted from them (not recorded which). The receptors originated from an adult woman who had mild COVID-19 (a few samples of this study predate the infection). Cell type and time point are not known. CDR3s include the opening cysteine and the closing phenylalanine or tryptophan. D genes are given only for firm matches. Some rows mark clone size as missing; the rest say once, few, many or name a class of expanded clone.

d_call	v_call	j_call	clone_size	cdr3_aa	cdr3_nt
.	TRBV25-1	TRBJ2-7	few	CASSERGGVPDEQYF	TGTGCCAGCAGCGAAAGGGGGGGGGTCCCGGACGAGCAGTACTTC
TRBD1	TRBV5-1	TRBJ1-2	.	CASSRDRGSNGYTF	TGCGCCAGCTCTCGGGACAGGGGGTCGAATGGCTACACCTTC
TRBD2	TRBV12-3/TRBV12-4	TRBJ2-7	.	CASSDLGTSGRTYEQYF	TGTGCCAGCAGTGATTTAGGGACTAGCGGACGGACCTACGAGCAGTACTTC
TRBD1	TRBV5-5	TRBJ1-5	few	CASSLGQGVNQPQHF	TGTGCCAGCAGCTTGGGGCAGGGGGTCAATCAGCCCCAGCATTTT
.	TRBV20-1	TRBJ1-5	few	CSARDPGSNQPQHF	TGCAGTGCTAGAGATCCAGGTAGCAATCAGCCCCAGCATTTT
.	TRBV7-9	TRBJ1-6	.	CASSLGTSSSSYNSPLHF	TGTGCCAGCAGCTTAGGAACAAGTTCCAGCTCCTATAATTCACCCCTCCACTTT
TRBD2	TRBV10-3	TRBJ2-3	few	CAISESSGGHTDTQYF	TGTGCCATCAGTGAGTCTAGCGGGGGGCACACAGATACGCAGTATTTT
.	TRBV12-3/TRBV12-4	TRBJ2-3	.	CASSRTVDTQYF	TGTGCCAGCAGCCGGACCGTTGATACGCAGTATTTT
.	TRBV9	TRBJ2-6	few	CASSEGHSAANVLTF	TGTGCCAGCAGTGAGGGACACTCTGCGGCCAACGTCCTGACTTTC
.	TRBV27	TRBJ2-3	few	CASSSGTGLMTDTQYF	TGTGCCAGCAGTTCCGGGACCGGGCTAATGACAGATACGCAGTATTTT
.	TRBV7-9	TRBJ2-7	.	CASSFGQGVSYEQYF	TGTGCCAGCAGCTTTGGTCAAGGGGTGTCCTACGAGCAGTACTTC